These T cell receptor beta chains were read from a single sample in a study of blood T cells in healthy people across ages. One entry per CDR3 protein, called by TCRdb with MiXCR from the 5' RACE reads. The sample includes about 1.5 million distinct CDR3 sequences, 42% of them seen just once. Sequenced: blood. These receptors all stem from a woman younger than 30 in good health. Each CDR3 is given with its conserved first and last residue. A D gene is named only where the DNA matches it firmly. The size of a clone is reported for some rows only, either as once, few or many, or as a class for expanded clones.

size: -; J: TRBJ1-6; V: TRBV10-3; D: -; CDR3: CAIRDTENSPLHF; DNA: TGTGCCATCAGGGACACCGAGAATTCACCCCTCCACTTT
size: -; J: TRBJ1-1; V: TRBV6-4; D: -; CDR3: CASSDSNRRGNTEAFF; DNA: TGTGCCAGCAGTGACTCGAATCGGAGGGGGAACACTGAAGCTTTCTTT
size: few; J: TRBJ2-4; V: TRBV20-1; D: TRBD2; CDR3: CSARDSRKREPSIPYF; DNA: TGCAGTGCTAGAGATTCAAGGAAGCGGGAGCCCAGCATTCCGTACTTC
size: many; J: TRBJ2-5; V: TRBV7-9; D: TRBD2; CDR3: CASSPRLAGETQYF; DNA: TGTGCCAGCAGCCCTCGACTAGCCGGAGAGACCCAGTACTTC
size: -; J: TRBJ2-7; V: TRBV4-2; D: -; CDR3: CASSRLGTSYEQYF; DNA: TGTGCCAGCAGCCGCTTGGGGACCTCCTACGAGCAGTACTTC
size: few; J: TRBJ2-4; V: TRBV12-3/TRBV12-4; D: -; CDR3: CASSLWGAKNIQYF; DNA: TGTGCCAGCAGTTTATGGGGGGCCAAAAACATTCAGTACTTC
size: -; J: TRBJ1-5; V: TRBV12-3/TRBV12-4; D: -; CDR3: CASSFGRVQPQHF; DNA: TGTGCCAGCAGCTTCGGGAGGGTACAGCCCCAGCATTTT
size: few; J: TRBJ1-2; V: TRBV5-1; D: -; CDR3: CASSILDRHGDYGYTF; DNA: TGCGCCAGCAGTATCCTCGATCGTCACGGGGACTATGGCTACACCTTC
size: -; J: TRBJ2-3; V: TRBV6-1; D: -; CDR3: CASSESMYRTDTQYF; DNA: TGTGCCAGCAGTGAATCCATGTACCGCACAGATACGCAGTATTTT
size: few; J: TRBJ2-7; V: TRBV27; D: -; CDR3: CASSHKAGAEQYF; DNA: TGTGCCAGCAGTCATAAGGCGGGGGCCGAGCAGTACTTC
size: -; J: TRBJ2-7; V: TRBV7-2; D: -; CDR3: CASTPSHEQYF; DNA: TGTGCCAGCACCCCATCCCACGAGCAGTACTTC
size: many; J: TRBJ2-5; V: TRBV4-2; D: TRBD2; CDR3: CASSQLAAQETQYF; DNA: TGTGCCAGCAGCCAACTAGCGGCCCAAGAGACCCAGTACTTC
size: -; J: TRBJ1-1; V: TRBV18; D: -; CDR3: CASSPGGWGTEAFF; DNA: TGTGCCAGCTCACCAGGCGGATGGGGCACTGAAGCTTTCTTT
size: few; J: TRBJ2-7; V: TRBV11-2; D: -; CDR3: CASSPQGAPLEKQYF; DNA: TGTGCCAGCAGCCCCCAAGGAGCGCCTCTTGAGAAGCAGTACTTC
size: -; J: TRBJ2-3; V: TRBV15; D: -; CDR3: CATGRVTGGIDTQYF; DNA: TGTGCCACCGGCAGAGTCACAGGAGGGATAGATACGCAGTATTTT
size: -; J: TRBJ2-7; V: TRBV10-3; D: -; CDR3: CAISDSRGAQYNEQYF; DNA: TGTGCCATCAGTGATTCCCGGGGGGCGCAGTACAATGAGCAGTACTTC
size: -; J: TRBJ2-1; V: TRBV29-1; D: -; CDR3: CSGSTGYLGNEQFF; DNA: TGCAGCGGATCGACCGGGTATCTGGGGAATGAGCAGTTCTTC
size: -; J: TRBJ1-2; V: TRBV5-6; D: -; CDR3: CASSLCQAPLAGYTF; DNA: TGTGCCAGCAGCTTGTGCCAGGCACCACTGGCTGGCTACACCTTC
size: few; J: TRBJ2-7; V: TRBV10-3; D: TRBD2; CDR3: CAIRPSAGDYEQYF; DNA: TGTGCCATCAGGCCTTCAGCGGGAGACTACGAGCAGTACTTC
size: few; J: TRBJ2-7; V: TRBV20-1; D: -; CDR3: CSARAPSSYEQYF; DNA: TGCAGTGCCAGGGCCCCGAGCTCCTACGAGCAGTACTTC
size: few; J: TRBJ2-7; V: TRBV20-1; D: TRBD1; CDR3: CSAAQGADIYEQYF; DNA: TGCAGTGCCGCTCAGGGGGCCGACATCTACGAGCAGTACTTC
size: -; J: TRBJ1-2; V: TRBV30; D: -; CDR3: CAWSVGSKLNYGYTF; DNA: TGTGCCTGGAGTGTAGGATCCAAACTCAACTATGGCTACACCTTC
size: few; J: TRBJ2-5; V: TRBV6-2/TRBV6-3; D: -; CDR3: CASRGGFEGETQYF; DNA: TGTGCCAGCAGAGGGGGGTTCGAAGGAGAGACCCAGTACTTC
size: few; J: TRBJ1-1; V: TRBV29-1; D: -; CDR3: CSVVPGPEAFF; DNA: TGCAGCGTTGTTCCAGGGCCTGAAGCTTTCTTT
size: -; J: TRBJ2-1; V: TRBV20-1; D: -; CDR3: CSAARRTPRNEQFF; DNA: TGCAGTGCCGCCCGCCGGACTCCGAGGAATGAGCAGTTCTTC
size: few; J: TRBJ2-1; V: TRBV20-1; D: -; CDR3: CSARPGNEQFF; DNA: TGCAGTGCTAGGCCCGGGAATGAGCAGTTCTTC
size: few; J: TRBJ2-7; V: TRBV5-6; D: -; CDR3: CASSLGALGLQYEQYF; DNA: TGTGCCAGCAGCTTGGGTGCTCTTGGGCTTCAGTACGAGCAGTACTTC
size: -; J: TRBJ1-2; V: TRBV2; D: -; CDR3: CASRDGIDNYGYTF; DNA: TGTGCCAGCAGGGATGGAATCGATAACTATGGCTACACCTTC
size: few; J: TRBJ2-7; V: TRBV25-1; D: -; CDR3: CASSEYNRGEQYF; DNA: TGTGCCAGCAGTGAATATAACCGGGGGGAGCAGTACTTC
size: few; J: TRBJ2-1; V: TRBV18; D: -; CDR3: CASSPQRTAYNEQFF; DNA: TGTGCCAGCTCACCTCAGAGGACCGCATACAATGAGCAGTTCTTC
size: -; J: TRBJ2-1; V: TRBV2; D: -; CDR3: CASKKLPSSYNEQFF; DNA: TGTGCCAGCAAAAAGCTGCCGAGCTCCTACAATGAGCAGTTCTTC
size: few; J: TRBJ2-3; V: TRBV5-1; D: -; CDR3: CASSGFTDTQYF; DNA: TGCGCCAGCAGCGGGTTCACAGATACGCAGTATTTT
size: -; J: TRBJ1-4; V: TRBV6-5; D: TRBD1; CDR3: CASRLFGQGGGEKLFF; DNA: TGTGCCAGCAGACTCTTTGGACAGGGGGGAGGTGAAAAACTGTTTTTT
size: -; J: TRBJ2-7; V: TRBV27; D: TRBD2; CDR3: CASSPAGGLPQEIQYF; DNA: TGTGCCAGCAGTCCAGCGGGGGGACTGCCCCAAGAGATCCAGTACTTC
size: few; J: TRBJ2-1; V: TRBV7-9; D: -; CDR3: CASSLRGNPYNEQFF; DNA: TGTGCCAGCAGCTTGCGTGGAAATCCCTACAATGAGCAGTTCTTC
size: -; J: TRBJ1-2; V: TRBV6-5; D: TRBD1; CDR3: CASRGGQGGYGYTF; DNA: TGTGCCAGCAGGGGAGGACAGGGTGGCTATGGCTACACCTTC
size: few; J: TRBJ1-1; V: TRBV29-1; D: -; CDR3: CSAMTDSTEAFF; DNA: TGCAGCGCTATGACTGACAGCACTGAAGCTTTCTTT
size: -; J: TRBJ2-3; V: TRBV20-1; D: -; CDR3: CSARSDFQSTDTQYF; DNA: TGCAGTGCTAGATCTGACTTCCAGAGCACAGATACGCAGTATTTT
size: -; J: TRBJ1-2; V: TRBV9; D: -; CDR3: CASSVVGGRAMDYGYTF; DNA: TGTGCCAGCAGCGTAGTAGGAGGGAGGGCTATGGACTATGGCTACACCTTC
size: -; J: TRBJ2-3; V: TRBV10-3; D: -; CDR3: CAISDHSTDTQYF; DNA: TGTGCCATCAGTGACCACTCCACAGATACGCAGTATTTT
size: -; J: TRBJ1-1; V: TRBV3-1; D: -; CDR3: CASKARNTEAFF; DNA: TGTGCCAGCAAGGCACGGAACACTGAAGCTTTCTTT
size: -; J: TRBJ2-7; V: TRBV7-7; D: -; CDR3: CASSPGTVAWTNEQYF; DNA: TGTGCTAGCAGCCCCGGGACAGTGGCTTGGACTAACGAGCAGTACTTC
size: few; J: TRBJ2-5; V: TRBV5-1; D: -; CDR3: CASSLSAQAGETQYF; DNA: TGCGCCAGCAGCTTGTCTGCACAGGCGGGAGAGACCCAGTACTTC
size: few; J: TRBJ2-1; V: TRBV29-1; D: -; CDR3: CSVEGRPGQGGINEQFF; DNA: TGCAGCGTTGAGGGGCGTCCGGGGCAGGGGGGGATCAATGAGCAGTTCTTC
size: -; J: TRBJ1-5; V: TRBV12-3/TRBV12-4; D: TRBD1; CDR3: CASSYRGQGQPQHF; DNA: TGTGCCAGCAGCTACAGGGGGCAGGGTCAGCCCCAGCATTTT
size: -; J: TRBJ2-7; V: TRBV5-5; D: TRBD1; CDR3: CASSHPGQGNEQYF; DNA: TGTGCCAGCAGCCACCCGGGACAGGGGAACGAGCAGTACTTC
size: -; J: TRBJ2-3; V: TRBV6-6; D: TRBD2; CDR3: CASSFGLATGSTDTQYF; DNA: TGTGCCAGCAGTTTCGGACTAGCGACCGGCTCCACAGATACGCAGTATTTT
size: -; J: TRBJ2-5; V: TRBV10-2; D: -; CDR3: CASSDPGSPQETQYF; DNA: TGCGCCAGCAGTGACCCAGGTTCCCCACAAGAGACCCAGTACTTC
size: -; J: TRBJ2-1; V: TRBV15; D: -; CDR3: CATSRANGVYNEQFF; DNA: TGTGCCACCAGCAGAGCTAACGGGGTCTACAATGAGCAGTTCTTC
size: few; J: TRBJ1-2; V: TRBV27; D: -; CDR3: CASRNPGWGYTF; DNA: TGTGCCAGCAGAAACCCAGGGTGGGGCTACACCTTC
size: -; J: TRBJ1-1; V: TRBV5-6; D: -; CDR3: CASSSPRTANTEAFF; DNA: TGTGCCAGCAGCTCACCTCGGACAGCGAACACTGAAGCTTTCTTT
size: few; J: TRBJ1-2; V: TRBV20-1; D: -; CDR3: CSARDYGDTPVTF; DNA: TGCAGTGCTAGAGATTACGGCGACACTCCTGTCACCTTC
size: -; J: TRBJ2-3; V: TRBV4-2; D: -; CDR3: CASSSLGPYTDTQYF; DNA: TGTGCCAGCAGCTCCCTGGGACCATACACAGATACGCAGTATTTT
size: -; J: TRBJ2-1; V: TRBV5-6; D: -; CDR3: CASSLGALARTYNEQFF; DNA: TGTGCCAGCAGCTTAGGGGCACTAGCTCGGACCTACAATGAGCAGTTCTTC
size: once; J: TRBJ2-1; V: TRBV5-1; D: TRBD2; CDR3: CASSSGGLAGANEQFF; DNA: TGCGCCAGCAGCTCAGGGGGACTAGCGGGAGCCAATGAGCAGTTCTTC